Below are 10 T cell receptor beta chains sequenced from a single sample in a study of blood T cell repertoires in COVID-19. Produced via immunoSEQ multiplex PCR; TCRdb's table is partial and in-frame only. The sample yields 160,000 or so clones, about 90% seen once. What was sequenced was peripheral blood. The receptor source for this set is a man aged 55 to 70 with acute or convalescent COVID-19.

This clone was detected once. The rearrangement joins TRBV19 to TRBJ2-5; the match to TRBD1 covers 7 bases. Germline V CDR1 and CDR2: LNHDA, SQIVND (reference sequence). The CDR3 runs to 15 residues. The V and J ends lost 6 bases and 5 bases, in that order; junction bases with no gene match: 12. The CDR3 protein is CASSHDRAWKETQYF. The DNA for the CDR3 is TGTGCCAGTAGCCACGACAGGGCTTGGAAGGAGACCCAGTACTTC.

The CDR3, as DNA: TGTGCCAGTCGACAGGGAGGCGCCACCGGGGAGCTGTTTTTT. It encodes CASRQGGATGELFF. The V gene is TRBV5-4, the J gene TRBJ2-2, with D perhaps matching TRBD1 (7 bases). The CDR3 runs 14 residues. Trimming removed 8 bases from V and 4 bases from J, with 15 bases in between. Germline-derived CDR1 and CDR2 are SGHNT and YYREEE (reference sequence).

CDR3 protein: CAAGQGPGELFF. The CDR3 region has the DNA TGTGCCGCGGGACAGGGGCCCGGGGAGCTGTTTTTT. This chain connects TRBV24-1 to TRBJ2-2; 10 bases are a match to TRBD1. This CDR3 contains 12 residues. Germline V gives CDR1 KGHDR, CDR2 SFDVKD. Losses at the gene ends were 12 bases for V and 6 bases for J; bases not matched to a gene: 3.

The V and J genes are TRBV5-4 and TRBJ1-1; D is possibly TRBD1 (6 bases). Trimming shortened V by 3 bases and J by 2 bases, and 14 bases separated the two germline ends. The CDR3 is 15 amino acids. Germline V gene sequence: CDR1 SGHNT, CDR2 YYREEE (reference sequence). CDR3 amino acids: CASSSSDRPNTEAFF. In DNA, the CDR3 is TGTGCCAGCAGCTCGTCCGACAGGCCTAACACTGAAGCTTTCTTT.

The chain joins TRBV6-5 to TRBJ1-3, with a tentative D call TRBD1 (5 bases). CDR3 length: 16 amino acids. CDR1 is MNHEY and CDR2 is SVGAGI in the germline V gene. Trimming stripped 0 bases from V and 0 bases from J, with 9 bases between. The CDR3 protein is CASSYSGLGSGNTIYF. The CDR3 region has the DNA TGTGCCAGCAGTTACTCGGGACTGGGCTCTGGAAACACCATATATTTT.

CDR3 protein: CASRTGGYQPQHF. The CDR3, as DNA: TGTGCCAGTCGGACAGGGGGTTATCAGCCCCAGCATTTT. The chain uses TRBV28 and TRBJ1-5; 10 bases fit TRBD1. Germline assignment: CDR1 MDHEN and CDR2 SYDVKM. Losses at the gene ends were 9 bases for V and 5 bases for J; bases not matched to a gene: 4. The CDR3 runs 13 residues.

This clone was picked up one time. The chain links TRBV5-1 to TRBJ1-1; a weak D match, TRBD1 (5 bases). Trimming removed 4 bases from V and 2 bases from J, with 9 bases in between. CDR1 and CDR2 from the germline V gene are SGHRS and YFSETQ. The CDR3 covers 13 residues. The CDR3 DNA reads TGCGCCAGCAGCCCGACAGATAACACTGAAGCTTTCTTT. As protein: CASSPTDNTEAFF.

The chain uses TRBV18 and TRBJ1-1, with a weak D call TRBD1 (5 bases). The V and J ends lost 6 bases and 3 bases respectively, with 17 bases between them. This CDR3 has 15 residues. Germline V gene sequence: CDR1 KGHSH, CDR2 LQKENI. The CDR3, as DNA: TGTGCCAGCTCTCAAACCTTTCGGGGGGACACTGAAGCTTTCTTT. Its protein is CASSQTFRGDTEAFF.

The chain employs TRBV5-1 and TRBJ2-4, with a tentative D call TRBD2 (5 bases). The CDR3 contains 16 residues. Germline values: CDR1 SGHRS, CDR2 YFSETQ. V lost 0 bases and J lost 3, with 13 bases in between. This CDR3 is CASSLGYGDSKNIQYF. CDR3 nucleotide sequence: TGCGCCAGCAGCTTGGGCTACGGGGATAGCAAAAACATTCAGTACTTC. The variable domain in full, completed from reference TRBV5-1 and TRBJ2-4, reads KAGVTQTPRYLIKTRGQQVTLSCSPISGHRSVSWYQQTPGQGLQFLFEYFSETQRNKGNFPGRFSGRQFSNSRSEMNVSTLELGDSALYLCASSLGYGDSKNIQYFGAGTRLSVL.

V usage is TRBV7-2 and J usage is TRBJ2-3; 11 bases map to TRBD2. The CDR3 runs 17 residues. From germline, CDR1 is SGHTA and CDR2 FQGNSA. The ends lost 2 bases at V and 5 bases at J; junction bases unmatched: 9. CDR3 bases: TGTGCCAGCAGCTTAAGACTAGCGGGGAATTTTGGAGATACGCAGTATTTT. It codes for CASSLRLAGNFGDTQYF.